Each of the 8 T cell receptor beta chains below was sequenced from the same sample in a study of cytomegalovirus exposure and HLA in healthy donors. Primers for the PCR totalled 60 Vbeta and 13 Jbeta. TCRdb's copy holds only in-frame clones and misses some; the assay was immunoSEQ multiplex PCR. This sample has some 130,000 clones, with over 60% found just once. Material: PBMCs. The receptor source for this set is a man aged 18 to 30 in good health and CMV-seronegative.

To note about this clone: Germline and junction disagree at one end, which may indicate a read error. CDR3 sequence: CSSSLRGPWDTEAFF. The CDR3 DNA reads TGTTCCAGCAGCTTACGAGGGCCGTGGGACACTGAAGCTTTCTTT. V usage is TRBV7-9 and J usage is TRBJ1-1; D unresolved. Germline CDR1 reads SEHNR; CDR2 reads FQNEAQ (reference sequence). The CDR3 is 15 residues long.

This clone appeared a few times. The rearrangement uses TRBV7-9 and TRBJ1-5; tentatively, D is TRBD1 (5 bases). Trimming stripped 7 bases from V and 3 bases from J, with 10 bases between. Germline assignment: CDR1 SEHNR and CDR2 FQNEAQ (reference sequence). CDR3 length equals 13 residues. As DNA, the CDR3 is TGTGCCAGCACATCCAGGGACAATCAGCCCCAGCATTTT. Residues: CASTSRDNQPQHF. Full variable domain (outside the CDR3, taken from reference TRBV7-9 and TRBJ1-5): DTGVSQNPRHKITKRGQNVTFRCDPISEHNRLYWYRQTLGQGPEFLTYFQNEAQLEKSRLLSDRFSAERPKGSFSTLEIQRTEQGDSAMYLCASTSRDNQPQHFGDGTRLSIL.

V usage is TRBV6-5 and J usage is TRBJ1-2, with a possible D match to TRBD1 (5 bases). Germline lookup yields CDR1 MNHEY and CDR2 SVGAGI. Between the trimmed V and J ends, which lost 5 bases and 4 bases, there was a span of 11 bases. The CDR3 totals 13 residues. The CDR3 bases are TGTGCCAGCAGTGGACTAGGGGCCTATGGCTACACCTTC. Its protein is CASSGLGAYGYTF.

This chain joins TRBV7-8 and TRBJ2-7; D may be TRBD1 (5 bases). This CDR3 contains 13 residues. Germline V gene sequence: CDR1 SGHVS, CDR2 FQNEAQ. The V and J ends lost 6 bases and 3 bases respectively, with 12 bases between them. This CDR3 reads CASRSDSIYEQYF. The CDR3, as DNA: TGTGCCAGCAGATCAGACAGCATCTACGAGCAGTACTTC. Full variable domain (outside the CDR3, taken from reference TRBV7-8 and TRBJ2-7): GAGVSQSPRYKVAKRGQDVALRCDPISGHVSLFWYQQALGQGPEFLTYFQNEAQLDKSGLPSDRFFAERPEGSVSTLKIQRTQQEDSAVYLCASRSDSIYEQYFGPGTRLTVT.

The genes are TRBV7-6 and TRBJ2-5; 9 bases map to TRBD1. CDR3 size: 15 residues. V shed 3 bases and J 1 base; nucleotides not matched to a gene: 3. Germline CDR1 SGHVS, CDR2 FNYEAQ. Here the CDR3 reads CASSLPGQGQETQYF. The CDR3, as DNA: TGTGCCAGCAGCTTGCCGGGACAGGGCCAAGAGACCCAGTACTTC.

This chain joins TRBV6-1 and TRBJ2-3; D remains ambiguous. V was trimmed by 10 bases and J by 0 bases, leaving 11 bases between them. This CDR3 has 13 residues. The V gene's germline CDR1 is MNHNS and CDR2 SASEGT. CDR3 nucleotides: TGTGCCATCGAAGCGTCTAGCACAGATACGCAGTATTTT. Protein product: CAIEASSTDTQYF.

The V and J genes are TRBV19 and TRBJ1-5; no reliable D call. V was pared by 3 bases and J by 4 bases, with 13 bases between. This CDR3 region has 15 residues. Germline-derived CDR1 and CDR2 are LNHDA and SQIVND (reference sequence). The CDR3 here is CASSIGSRPNQPQHF. The CDR3 nucleotides read TGTGCCAGTAGTATCGGGTCGCGGCCAAATCAGCCCCAGCATTTT.

The chain recombines TRBV10-2 with TRBJ1-2, with D tentatively TRBD1 (5 bases). The V and J ends lost 2 bases and 8 bases respectively, with 15 bases between them. The CDR3 has 14 amino acids. Germline loops: CDR1 WSHSY, CDR2 SAAADI. DNA for the CDR3: TGCGCCAGCAGTGAGAGATCCGGGGGTCGGGGCTACACCTTC. The encoded protein is CASSERSGGRGYTF.